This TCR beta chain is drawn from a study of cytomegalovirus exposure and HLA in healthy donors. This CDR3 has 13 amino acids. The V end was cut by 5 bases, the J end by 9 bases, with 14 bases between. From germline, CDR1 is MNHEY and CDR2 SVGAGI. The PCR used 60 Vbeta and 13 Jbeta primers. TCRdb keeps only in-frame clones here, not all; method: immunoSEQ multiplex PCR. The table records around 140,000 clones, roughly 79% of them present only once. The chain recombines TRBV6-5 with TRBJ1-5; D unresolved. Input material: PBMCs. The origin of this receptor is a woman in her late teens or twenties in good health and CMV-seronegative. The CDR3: CASSTREGRPQHF. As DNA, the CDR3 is TGTGCCAGCAGTACCCGGGAGGGTCGGCCCCAGCATTTT.